Included here is one TCR beta chain sequence, with context. Its cognate antigen is unknown. The sample is drawn from a study of cytomegalovirus exposure and HLA in healthy donors. Study summary: About 80 million unique TCR sequences came from HLA-typed donors in an early release. Notes on the study in general: As a later analysis showed, a missense DCLRE1C variant was linked to trimming of TCR beta V- and J-genes. What a later analysis reportedly showed was that an Asian-associated ancestry cluster had fewer N-insertions than the 666-donor mean. In an earlier analysis, productive rearrangement rates for most beta V segments clustered near 90% or 30%.

Trimming stripped 4 bases from V and 2 bases from J, with 13 bases between. CDR1 and CDR2 (germline): SGDLS, YYNGEE. This CDR3 has 15 residues. PCR amplification relied on 60 Vbeta primers (plus 13 Jbeta primers). This table comes from immunoSEQ multiplex PCR, and its TCRdb copy is limited to in-frame clones, with some not included. Of about 160,000 clones detected, 79% appear once; the ten largest clones hold roughly 6.3%. V and J are TRBV9 and TRBJ2-1; weak D call: TRBD2 (6 bases). The receptor's source is a man aged 50 to 59 in good health and CMV-seropositive. Sequencing input: PBMCs. CDR3 sequence reads: CASSFRDSPYNEQFF. The CDR3, as DNA: TGTGCCAGCAGCTTCCGGGACTCCCCCTACAATGAGCAGTTCTTC.